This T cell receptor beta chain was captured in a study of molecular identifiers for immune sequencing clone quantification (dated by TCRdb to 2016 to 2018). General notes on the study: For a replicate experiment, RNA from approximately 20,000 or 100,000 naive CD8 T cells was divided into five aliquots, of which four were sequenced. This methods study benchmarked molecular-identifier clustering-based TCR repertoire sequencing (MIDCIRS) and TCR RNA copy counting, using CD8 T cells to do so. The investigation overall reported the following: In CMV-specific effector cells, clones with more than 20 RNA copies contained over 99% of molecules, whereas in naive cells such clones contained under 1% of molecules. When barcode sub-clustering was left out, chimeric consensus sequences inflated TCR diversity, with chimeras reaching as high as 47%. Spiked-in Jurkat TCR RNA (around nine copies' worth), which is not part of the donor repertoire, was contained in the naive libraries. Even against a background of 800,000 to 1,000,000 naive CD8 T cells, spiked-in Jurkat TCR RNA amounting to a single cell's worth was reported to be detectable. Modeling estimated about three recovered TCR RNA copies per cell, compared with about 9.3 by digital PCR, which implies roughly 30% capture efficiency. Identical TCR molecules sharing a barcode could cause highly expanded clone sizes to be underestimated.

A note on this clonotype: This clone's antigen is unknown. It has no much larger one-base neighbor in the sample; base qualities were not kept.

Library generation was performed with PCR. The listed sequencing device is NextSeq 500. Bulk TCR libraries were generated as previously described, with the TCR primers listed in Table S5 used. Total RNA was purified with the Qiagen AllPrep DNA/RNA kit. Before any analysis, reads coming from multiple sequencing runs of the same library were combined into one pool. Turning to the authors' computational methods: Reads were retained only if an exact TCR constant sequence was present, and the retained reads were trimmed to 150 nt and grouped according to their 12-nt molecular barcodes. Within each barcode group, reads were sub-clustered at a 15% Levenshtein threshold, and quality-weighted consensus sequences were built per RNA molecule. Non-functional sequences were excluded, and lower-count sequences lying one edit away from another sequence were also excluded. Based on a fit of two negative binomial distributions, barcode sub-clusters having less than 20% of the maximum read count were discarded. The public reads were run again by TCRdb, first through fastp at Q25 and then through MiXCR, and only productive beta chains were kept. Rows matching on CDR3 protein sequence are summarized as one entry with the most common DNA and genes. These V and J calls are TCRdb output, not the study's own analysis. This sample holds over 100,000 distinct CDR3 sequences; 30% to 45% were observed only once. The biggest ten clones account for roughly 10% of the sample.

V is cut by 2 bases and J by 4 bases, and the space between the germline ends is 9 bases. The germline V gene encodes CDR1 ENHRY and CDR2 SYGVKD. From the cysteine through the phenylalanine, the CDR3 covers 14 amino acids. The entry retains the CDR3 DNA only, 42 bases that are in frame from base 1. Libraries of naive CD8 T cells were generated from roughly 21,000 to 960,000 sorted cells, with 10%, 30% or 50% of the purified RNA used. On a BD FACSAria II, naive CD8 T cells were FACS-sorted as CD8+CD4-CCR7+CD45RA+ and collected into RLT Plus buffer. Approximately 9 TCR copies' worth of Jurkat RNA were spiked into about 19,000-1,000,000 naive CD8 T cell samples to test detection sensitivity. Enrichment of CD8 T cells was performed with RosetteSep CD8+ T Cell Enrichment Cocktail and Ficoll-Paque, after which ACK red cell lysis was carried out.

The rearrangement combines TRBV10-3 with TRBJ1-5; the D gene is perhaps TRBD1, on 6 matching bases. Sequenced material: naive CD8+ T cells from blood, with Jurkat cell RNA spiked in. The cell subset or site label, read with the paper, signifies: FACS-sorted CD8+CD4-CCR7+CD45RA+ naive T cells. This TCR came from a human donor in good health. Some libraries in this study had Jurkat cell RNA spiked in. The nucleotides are TGTGCCATCAGTGAGACAGGGAGAAATCAGCCCCAGCATTTT. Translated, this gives CAISETGRNQPQHF.